This T cell receptor beta chain originates from a study of T cell responses to AZD1222 COVID-19 vaccine. As regards this clone: Antigen unknown.

Study-level results: Across spike, vaccine-associated CD4 TCRs were found, dominant at 160-218 and 743-854.

The CDR3 extends over 13 amino acids. Germline values: CDR1 LNHDA, CDR2 SQIVND (reference sequence). V lost 10 bases and J lost 2, with 11 bases in between. The repertoire was sequenced with immunoSEQ multiplex PCR; TCRdb's copy has only in-frame clones and lacks some. The sample has 75,000 to 95,000 clones, 80% to 95% seen once; the top ten hold 28%. The V gene is TRBV19, the J gene TRBJ1-4, with D hard to call. This sequence was found in an adult who received the AZD1222 COVID-19 vaccine. Source: peripheral blood, taken 28 days after the second AZD1222 dose. CDR3 loop: CATHGRTNEKLFF. The CDR3 nucleotides read TGTGCCACCCATGGGAGGACTAATGAAAAACTGTTTTTT.